The present entry profiles one T cell receptor beta chain with its context. No antigen is known for it. These data belong to a study of response to subunit inactivated influenza vaccine. Study-wide results and limits: New T cells are recruited in small numbers by each seasonal influenza vaccination, according to the authors' suggestion.

One entry per CDR3 protein, called by TCRdb with MiXCR from the RT-PCR reads. Here the sample spans 650,000 or so distinct CDR3 sequences, about 14% being singletons. The CDR3 contains 15 residues. Germline V gene data show CDR1 as LGHNA and CDR2 as YSLEER. V lost 0 bases to trimming and J lost 6 bases, with 11 bases between them. The sequence came from a man between 50 and 59 years old who received an inactivated influenza vaccine. Material: PBMCs from blood, obtained roughly 2 weeks before vaccination. This chain uses TRBV4-3 with TRBJ2-2; D is perhaps TRBD2 (6 bases). The CDR3 reads CASSQEPGSAGELFF. CDR3 sequence (DNA): TGCGCCAGCAGCCAAGAACCCGGGAGCGCCGGGGAGCTGTTTTTT.